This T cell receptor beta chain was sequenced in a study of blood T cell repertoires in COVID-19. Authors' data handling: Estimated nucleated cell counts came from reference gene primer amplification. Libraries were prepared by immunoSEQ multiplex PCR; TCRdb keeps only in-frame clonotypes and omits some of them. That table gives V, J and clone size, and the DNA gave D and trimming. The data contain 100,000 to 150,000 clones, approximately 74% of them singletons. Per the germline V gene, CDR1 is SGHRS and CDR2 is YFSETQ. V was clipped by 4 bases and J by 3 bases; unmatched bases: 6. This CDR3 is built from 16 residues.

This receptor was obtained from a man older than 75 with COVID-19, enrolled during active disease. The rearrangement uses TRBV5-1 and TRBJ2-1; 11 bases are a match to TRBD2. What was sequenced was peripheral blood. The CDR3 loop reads CASSALTSGSYNEQFF. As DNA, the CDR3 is TGCGCCAGCAGCGCTCTAACTAGCGGGAGCTACAATGAGCAGTTCTTC.